Listed below are T cell receptor beta chains from one sample, sequenced in a study of blood T cell repertoires in COVID-19. The data were produced by immunoSEQ multiplex PCR, yet TCRdb's version contains in-frame clones alone and is incomplete. The sample has 390,000 or so clones; roughly four fifths are singletons. Sequencing was done on a sample of PBMCs or T cells enriched from blood (not recorded which). The receptors shown here come from a woman between 45 and 65 years old who had recovered from COVID-19. Both conserved end residues are part of each CDR3.

j_call v_call cdr3_aa
TRBJ1-6 TRBV9 CASSDREADSPLHF
TRBJ2-3 TRBV30 CAWSASTDTQYF
TRBJ1-2 TRBV28 CASIPHRGNYGYTF
TRBJ2-6 TRBV27 CASRNHRDSGANVLTF
TRBJ2-1 TRBV11-3 CASSLDQGTSVYNEQFF
TRBJ1-2 TRBV6-2/TRBV6-3 CASSTGQGMDGYTF
TRBJ2-7 TRBV27 CASSRDSQHYEQYF
TRBJ2-3 TRBV9 CASSVDRFTDTQYF
TRBJ1-2 TRBV3-1/TRBV3-2 CASSQRNLGYTF
TRBJ1-1 TRBV2 CARRGGTGATEAFF
TRBJ1-5 TRBV7-2 CASSFRDTILNQPQHF
TRBJ1-2 TRBV4-3 CASSQVSGSGPAGGYTF
TRBJ1-5 TRBV18 CASSPQGNQPQHF
TRBJ2-3 TRBV24-1 CATAGTGSTDTQYF
TRBJ2-1 TRBV7-3 CASSFDRDRGYNEQFF
TRBJ1-4 TRBV5-6 CASSRLRTGDEKLFF
TRBJ1-6 TRBV6-5 CASTQTVAGSPLHF
TRBJ1-1 TRBV2 CASKEMGMNTEAFF
TRBJ2-1 TRBV18 CASSPYRGRNNEQFF
TRBJ1-4 TRBV7-2 CASSPAEYRGLNEKLFF
TRBJ2-3 TRBV5-1 CASSLAPGTGGTNLVHFSTDTQYF
TRBJ2-7 TRBV10-3 CAISGGGETYEQYF
TRBJ1-1 TRBV30 CAWSASGGTEAFF
TRBJ2-2 TRBV11-2 CASSRRDRGTGELFF
TRBJ2-2 TRBV14 CASSLISGNTGELFF
TRBJ1-2 TRBV6-5 CASSAGGHFNYGYTF